The 27 T cell receptor beta chains below come from one sample, sequenced in a study of glioma-infiltrating T cells. The iRepertoire nested amplicon-rescue multiplex PCR amplified TCR alpha and beta CDR3s from RNA. Via MiXCR, TCRdb re-called the multiplex PCR reads, giving one row per CDR3 protein. The sample yields roughly 200,000 distinct CDR3 sequences, approximately 30% seen once. The sample was glioma tissue, nonneoplastic brain tissue, or PBMCs (not recorded which). These receptors were collected from a human donor with low-grade glioma or glioblastoma, undergoing nonglioma brain surgery, or in good health (not recorded which).

Many counts were recorded for this clonotype. The chain uses TRBV28 and TRBJ1-5; no reliable D call. The CDR3 consists of 14 residues. From germline, CDR1 is MDHEN and CDR2 SYDVKM. Between the trimmed V and J ends, which lost 3 bases and 5 bases, there was a span of 11 bases. The CDR3 loop reads CASSFLGFDQPQHF. CDR3 nucleotides: TGTGCCAGCAGTTTTTTGGGGTTCGATCAGCCCCAGCATTTT. Looking up the rest from reference TRBV28 and TRBJ1-5 gives the full variable domain: DVKVTQSSRYLVKRTGEKVFLECVQDMDHENMFWYRQDPGLGLRLIYFSYDVKMKEKGDIPEGYSVSREKKERFSLILESASTNQTSMYLCASSFLGFDQPQHFGDGTRLSIL.

Of note for this clonotype: A much bigger clone sits one base away, suggesting this may be a read error. The V gene is TRBV12-3 or TRBV12-4, the J gene TRBJ2-3; TRBD1 or TRBD2 may be the D gene (5 bases each). CDR3 length equals 11 residues. The CDR3 here is CASGAGYTQNF. The CDR3 coding sequence is TGTGCCAGCGGGGCGGGTTATACGCAGAATTTT.

This clonotype is a singleton in its sample. Germline and junction disagree at one end, which may indicate a read error. The rearrangement links TRBV10-2 to TRBJ2-1; D ambiguous. The CDR3 extends over 15 amino acids. Germline CDR1 reads WSHSY; CDR2 reads SAAADI. The CDR3 coding sequence is TGCGCCAGCAGTCCCCCCAGATGGGGTGACAATGAGCAGCTCTTC. It codes for CASSPPRWGDNEQLF.

In regard to this clonotype: A much larger clone is a single base away; this may be a read error. V gene TRBV19 combines with J gene TRBJ2-7; possible D gene TRBD1, 5 bases. CDR1 and CDR2 (germline): LNHDA, SQIVND (reference sequence). The CDR3 runs to 12 residues. Deletions cut 5 bases from V and 7 bases from J, with 12 bases between. CDR3 in DNA: TGTGCCAGTAGTTGGGGCCGCAATGAGCAGTACTTC. This codes for CASSWGRNEQYF.

The V call is TRBV2, the J call TRBJ1-2; D ambiguous. Trimming cost V 2 bases and J 7 bases, with 8 bases left between them. Germline V CDR1 and CDR2: SNHLY, FYNNEI. The CDR3 length is 12 residues. This CDR3 reads CASSERRFGYTF. The DNA for the CDR3 is TGTGCCAGCAGTGAAAGAAGGTTTGGCTACACCTTC.

This clonotype showed up many times. This rearrangement joins TRBV7-3 to TRBJ1-2; TRBD1 matches at 9 bases. The trim removed 2 bases at V and 0 bases at J, leaving 4 bases unmatched. Germline values: CDR1 SGHTA, CDR2 FQGTGA. This CDR3 comprises 16 residues. The CDR3 sequence is CASSLGTGTTNYGYTF. DNA of the CDR3: TGTGCCAGCAGCTTAGGGACAGGGACAACTAACTATGGCTACACCTTC.

At least ten counts were recorded for this clonotype. The genes are TRBV6-2 or TRBV6-3 and TRBJ1-5, with unresolved D. CDR3 length equals 14 residues. V lost 9 bases to trimming and J lost 2 bases, with 14 bases between them. Germline CDR1 MNHEY, CDR2 SVGEGT. CDR3 region: CASVSWAGNQPQHF. DNA for the CDR3: TGTGCCAGTGTCTCGTGGGCAGGCAATCAGCCCCAGCATTTT.

This clonotype was observed at least ten times. The chain uses TRBV7-2 and TRBJ2-2; 14 nucleotides line up with TRBD2. There are 17 residues in the CDR3. With 5 bases clipped from V and 6 bases from J, the junction kept 8 bases outside the gene matches. CDR1 and CDR2 from the germline V gene are SGHTA and FQGNSA. CDR3 amino acids: CASSLLGLAGGAGELFF. The CDR3 DNA reads TGTGCCAGCAGCCTACTCGGACTAGCGGGAGGAGCCGGGGAGCTGTTTTTT. Variable domain in full (rest from reference TRBV7-2 and TRBJ2-2): GAGVSQSPSNKVTEKGKDVELRCDPISGHTALYWYRQSLGQGLEFLIYFQGNSAPDKSGLPSDRFSAERTGGSVSTLTIQRTQQEDSAVYLCASSLLGLAGGAGELFFGEGSRLTVL.

The rearrangement joins TRBV11-2 to TRBJ2-1; weak D call: TRBD1 (6 bases). This CDR3 is built from 14 residues. Germline V gives CDR1 SGHAT, CDR2 FQNNGV. The germline V and J ends were trimmed by 1 base and 10 bases, with 14 bases remaining between them. This chain's CDR3 is CASSLGGLAGEQFF. DNA of the CDR3: TGTGCCAGCAGCTTAGGGGGGCTAGCAGGGGAGCAGTTCTTC. The full variable domain, in which reference TRBV11-2 and TRBJ2-1 provide the parts outside the CDR3, is EAGVAQSPRYKIIEKRQSVAFWCNPISGHATLYWYQQILGQGPKLLIQFQNNGVVDDSQLPKDRFSAERLKGVDSTLKIQPAKLEDSAVYLCASSLGGLAGEQFFGPGTRLTVL.

This clonotype was recorded many times. V usage is TRBV7-2 and J usage is TRBJ1-3; D call uncertain. V was pared by 2 bases and J by 3 bases, with 8 bases between. Germline-derived CDR1 and CDR2 are SGHTA and FQGNSA. The CDR3 totals 14 residues. The CDR3 nucleotides read TGTGCCAGCAGCTTATTAACTGTTGGAAACACCATATATTTT. Its translation: CASSLLTVGNTIYF.

This clonotype was counted ten times or more. The chain employs TRBV7-2 and TRBJ2-3; 11 nucleotides match TRBD2. The CDR3 is 14 amino acids. J lost 5 bases, V lost 7 bases, and 5 bases had no gene match. Germline values: CDR1 SGHTA, CDR2 FQGNSA. The CDR3 sequence: CASISGRAGDTQYF. The CDR3 DNA is TGTGCCAGCATTAGCGGGAGGGCCGGAGATACGCAGTATTTT.

This clonotype was seen ten or more times. CDR3 sequence: CASMMNTEAFF. CDR3 DNA: TGTGCCAGCATGATGAACACTGAAGCTTTCTTT. J is TRBJ1-1 and V is TRBV7-9; no reliable D call. CDR3 length: 11 residues. Germline V CDR1 and CDR2: SEHNR, FQNEAQ (reference sequence). V lost 7 bases to trimming and J lost 0 bases, with 3 bases between them.

For this clonotype: This sequence may be a read error, since a much larger clone differs from it by one base. V is TRBV3-1 and J is TRBJ2-5; maybe TRBD2 (5 bases). CDR3 length equals 15 residues. The V end was cut by 1 base, the J end by 7 bases, with 16 bases between. Germline CDR1 reads LGHDT; CDR2 reads YNNKEL (reference sequence). The CDR3 sequence is CASSQGYRAGGTQYF. The DNA for the CDR3 is TGTGCCAGCAGCCAAGGCTATAGGGCCGGAGGGACCCAGTACTTC.

This clonotype is a singleton in its sample. Just one base apart from a much larger clone, this may be a read error. The gene calls are TRBV4-2 and TRBJ2-3, with no clear D. CDR1 LGHNA and CDR2 YNFKEQ come from the germline V gene. Between the trimmed V and J ends, which lost 0 bases and 3 bases, there was a span of 13 bases. There are 16 residues in the CDR3. CDR3 residues: CASSQDPHYETDTQYF. Written as DNA, the CDR3 is TGTGCCAGCAGCCAAGATCCTCACTATGAAACAGATACGCAGTATTTT.

The V gene is TRBV5-1, the J gene TRBJ2-7; 9 bases line up with TRBD1. The CDR3 loop spans 14 amino acids. The V segment lost 0 bases and the J segment 7 bases; nucleotides outside the gene matches: 5. Germline-derived CDR1 and CDR2 are SGHRS and YFSETQ. The CDR3 region has the DNA TGCGCCAGCAGCTTGGGGACAGGGGAGGAAGAGCAGTACTTC. Translated: CASSLGTGEEEQYF.

Notes on this clonotype: This may be a read error: a much more frequent sequence differs by one nucleotide. The rearrangement uses TRBV18 and TRBJ1-1, with D unresolved. There are 14 residues in the CDR3. Germline-derived CDR1 and CDR2 are KGHSH and LQKENI. The CDR3 region is CGSSGVEPNTEAFF. For the CDR3, the DNA is TGTGGCAGCTCAGGCGTGGAGCCGAACACTGAAGCTTTCTTT.

This clonotype was seen a few times. A much bigger clone sits one base away, suggesting this may be a read error. The V call is TRBV28, the J call TRBJ1-2; a weak D match, TRBD1 (5 bases). CDR1 and CDR2 from the germline V gene are MDHEN and SYDVKM. Trimming removed 5 bases at V and 6 bases at J, with 16 bases between. The CDR3 has 14 residues. The CDR3 DNA is TGTGCCAGCAGTACCGTCGAGGGGCCGGATGGCTACACCTTC. This translates into CASSTVEGPDGYTF.

The chain uses TRBV5-1 and TRBJ2-7; maybe TRBD2 (6 bases). The germline V gene has CDR1 SGHRS and CDR2 YFSETQ. The V and J ends lost 4 bases and 2 bases respectively, with 13 bases between them. The CDR3 is 14 residues long. CDR3 in DNA: TGCGCCAGCAGCCTATCGGGAGTCACCTACGAGCAGTACTTC. Its protein product is CASSLSGVTYEQYF.

There are many counts of this clonotype. The junction departs from the called germline gene at one end, perhaps through a read error. This chain uses TRBV20-1 with TRBJ2-7; D ambiguous. CDR3 size: 15 residues. Germline-derived CDR1 and CDR2 are DFQATT and SNEGSKA (reference sequence). DNA for the CDR3: TGCAGTGCTGGAGAGTTCGGGCAGACCTCCTACGAGCAGTACTTC. Its translation: CSAGEFGQTSYEQYF.

This chain joins TRBV12-3 or TRBV12-4 and TRBJ2-5; 7 nucleotides match TRBD1. V was pared by 1 base and J by 2 bases, with 7 bases of the junction left unmatched. CDR3 length: 16 amino acids. The CDR3 DNA sequence: TGTGCCAGCAGTTTAGGGGGACAGTTAGGACAAGAGACCCAGTACTTC. Amino acids: CASSLGGQLGQETQYF.

A remark on this clonotype: Just one base apart from a much larger clone, this may be a read error. The chain combines TRBV7-2 with TRBJ1-4, with TRBD1 matching 7 bases. V shed 7 bases and J 7 bases; nucleotides not matched to a gene: 9. CDR1 SGHTA and CDR2 FQGNSA come from the germline V gene. This CDR3 comprises 14 residues. In DNA, the CDR3 is TGTGCCAGCATCCCCAGGGGGGACCTTGAAAAACTGTTTTTT. Translation gives CASIPRGDLEKLFF.

In this sample, this clonotype turned up many times. The J gene is TRBJ2-5, the V gene TRBV20-1, with 11 bases aligning to TRBD1. The ends lost 2 bases at V and 5 bases at J; junction bases unmatched: 7. Germline loops: CDR1 DFQATT, CDR2 SNEGSKA (reference sequence). The CDR3 consists of 15 residues. CDR3 in amino acids: CSARPLRTGGETQYF. CDR3 nucleotide sequence: TGCAGTGCTAGACCTCTCCGGACAGGGGGCGAGACCCAGTACTTC.

This clonotype was counted many times. The J gene is TRBJ1-2, the V gene TRBV7-2; TRBD1 matches at 10 bases. This CDR3 has 16 residues. In germline, CDR1 is SGHTA, CDR2 FQGNSA. Trimming took 1 base from V and 8 from J; bases not matched to a gene: 10. Here the CDR3 DNA reads TGTGCCAGCAGCTTAGACTGGGACAGGGGAAGAGGAGGCTACACCTTC. Protein: CASSLDWDRGRGGYTF.

Of note for this clonotype: One end of the junction varies from germline; a read error may be responsible. The rearrangement links TRBV28 to TRBJ2-2, with a tentative D call TRBD2 (5 bases). This CDR3 comprises 17 residues. The V gene's germline CDR1 is MDHEN and CDR2 SYDVKM. The CDR3 here is CASTLLEGVRGTGKLFF. The CDR3 DNA follows: TGTGCCAGCACCTTACTAGAGGGAGTTCGTGGCACCGGGAAGCTGTTTTTT. The whole variable domain, remainder taken from reference TRBV28 and TRBJ2-2, is DVKVTQSSRYLVKRTGEKVFLECVQDMDHENMFWYRQDPGLGLRLIYFSYDVKMKEKGDIPEGYSVSREKKERFSLILESASTNQTSMYLCASTLLEGVRGTGKLFFGEGSRLTVL.

This clonotype has a count of ten or more. The chain carries TRBV28 and TRBJ2-1; D remains ambiguous. From germline, CDR1 is MDHEN and CDR2 SYDVKM. V was shortened by 4 bases and J by 5 bases, with 3 bases between the two germline ends. The CDR3 is made up of 11 amino acids. The CDR3 DNA reads as TGTGCCAGCAGTTCGGACAATGAGCAGTTCTTC. It is translated as CASSSDNEQFF.

The chain couples TRBV20-1 to TRBJ2-3, with 10 bases aligning to TRBD2. Per germline, CDR1 DFQATT and CDR2 SNEGSKA (reference sequence). The CDR3 contains 13 residues. The DNA for the CDR3 is TGCAGCGCAGCGGGAGGGCCAGGAGATACGCAGTATTTT. This gives the protein CSAAGGPGDTQYF.

This clonotype showed up many times. The rearrangement uses TRBV18 and TRBJ2-3, with 8 bases that match TRBD1. CDR3 size: 16 residues. Unmatched junction bases numbered 9, after V lost 6 bases and J lost 1 base. CDR1 is KGHSH, CDR2 LQKENI, per germline. The CDR3 reads CASSHNTGGGTDTQYF. The CDR3 DNA reads as TGTGCCAGCTCCCACAATACAGGGGGTGGCACAGATACGCAGTATTTT. Looking up the rest from reference TRBV18 and TRBJ2-3 gives the full variable domain: NAGVMQNPRHLVRRRGQEARLRCSPMKGHSHVYWYRQLPEEGLKFMVYLQKENIIDESGMPKERFSAEFPKEGPSILRIQQVVRGDSAAYFCASSHNTGGGTDTQYFGPGTRLTVL.